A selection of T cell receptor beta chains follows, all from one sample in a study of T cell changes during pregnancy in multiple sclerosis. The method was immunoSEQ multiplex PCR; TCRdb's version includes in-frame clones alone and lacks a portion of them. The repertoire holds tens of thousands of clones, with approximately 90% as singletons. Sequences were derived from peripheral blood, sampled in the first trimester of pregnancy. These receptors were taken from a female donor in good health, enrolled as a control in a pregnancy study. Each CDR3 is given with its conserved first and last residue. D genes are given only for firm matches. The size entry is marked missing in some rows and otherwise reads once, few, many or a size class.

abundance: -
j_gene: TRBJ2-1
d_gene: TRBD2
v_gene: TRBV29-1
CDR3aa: CSVVRGSSYNEQFF
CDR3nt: TGCAGCGTTGTTCGCGGGAGCTCCTACAATGAGCAGTTCTTC

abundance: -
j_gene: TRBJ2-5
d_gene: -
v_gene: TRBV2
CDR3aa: CASSDSRVVETQYF
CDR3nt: TGTGCCAGCAGTGATTCCAGGGTTGTAGAGACCCAGTACTTC

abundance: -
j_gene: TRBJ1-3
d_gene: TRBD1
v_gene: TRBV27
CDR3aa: CASSLTGVTGNTIYF
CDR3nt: TGTGCCAGCAGTTTGACAGGGGTAACTGGAAACACCATATATTTT

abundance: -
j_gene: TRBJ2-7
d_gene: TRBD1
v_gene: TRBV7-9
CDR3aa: CASSPDRAPYEQYF
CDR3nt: TGTGCCAGCAGCCCTGACAGGGCTCCCTACGAGCAGTACTTC

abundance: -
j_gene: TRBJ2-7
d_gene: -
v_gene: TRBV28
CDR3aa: CASRGEDGFHEQYF
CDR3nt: TGTGCCAGCAGGGGAGAGGATGGATTCCACGAGCAGTACTTC

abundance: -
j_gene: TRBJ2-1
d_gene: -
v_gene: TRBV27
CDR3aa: CASSLSRGLNEQFF
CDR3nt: TGTGCCAGCAGTTTATCGAGGGGACTCAATGAGCAGTTCTTC

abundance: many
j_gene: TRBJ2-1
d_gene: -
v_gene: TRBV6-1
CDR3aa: CASSGSEYNEQFF
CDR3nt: TGTGCCAGCAGTGGTAGCGAGTACAATGAGCAGTTCTTC

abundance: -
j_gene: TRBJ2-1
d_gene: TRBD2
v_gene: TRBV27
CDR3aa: CASSFSGRRESYEQFF
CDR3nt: TGTGCCAGCAGTTTCTCTGGTCGGCGGGAGAGCTATGAGCAGTTCTTC

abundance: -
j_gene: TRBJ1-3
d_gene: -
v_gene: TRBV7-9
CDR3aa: CASSSSGGVSGNTIYF
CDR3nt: TGTGCCAGCAGCTCATCCGGGGGAGTCTCTGGAAACACCATATATTTT

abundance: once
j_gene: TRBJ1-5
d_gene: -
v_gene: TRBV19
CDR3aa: CASSIDREGGMDQPQHF
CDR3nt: TGTGCCAGTAGTATAGATCGGGAAGGGGGAATGGATCAGCCCCAGCATTTT

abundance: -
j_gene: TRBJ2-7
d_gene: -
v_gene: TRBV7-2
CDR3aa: CASTYGAGYYEQYF
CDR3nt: TGTGCCAGCACCTATGGGGCGGGGTACTACGAGCAGTACTTC

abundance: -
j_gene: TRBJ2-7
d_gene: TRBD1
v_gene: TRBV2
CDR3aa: CASSEGTGVYEQYF
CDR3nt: TGTGCCAGCAGTGAGGGGACAGGGGTCTACGAGCAGTACTTC

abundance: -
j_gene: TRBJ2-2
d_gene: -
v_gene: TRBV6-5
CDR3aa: CASGQTGNTGELFF
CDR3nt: TGTGCCAGCGGTCAGACAGGGAACACCGGGGAGCTGTTTTTT

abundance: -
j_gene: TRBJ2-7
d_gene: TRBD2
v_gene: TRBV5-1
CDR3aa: CASSLGDSGTYEQYF
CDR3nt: TGCGCCAGCAGCTTGGGAGATAGCGGGACCTACGAGCAGTACTTC

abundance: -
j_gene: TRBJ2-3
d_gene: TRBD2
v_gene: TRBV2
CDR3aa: CASRSGTSATISTDTQYF
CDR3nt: TGTGCCAGCAGGTCCGGGACTAGCGCCACCATTAGCACAGATACGCAGTATTTT

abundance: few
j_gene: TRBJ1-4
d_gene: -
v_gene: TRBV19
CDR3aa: CASSNKDSGDEKLFF
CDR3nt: TGTGCCAGTAGTAACAAGGACAGTGGCGATGAAAAACTGTTTTTT

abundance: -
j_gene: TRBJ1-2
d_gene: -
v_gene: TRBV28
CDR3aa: CASRSRRGVDGYTF
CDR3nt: TGTGCCAGCAGATCCCGGAGGGGAGTGGATGGCTACACCTTC

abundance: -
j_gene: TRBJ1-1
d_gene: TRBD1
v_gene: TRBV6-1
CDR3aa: CASSVARTGGTEAFF
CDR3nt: TGTGCCAGCAGTGTGGCAAGGACAGGGGGCACTGAAGCTTTCTTT

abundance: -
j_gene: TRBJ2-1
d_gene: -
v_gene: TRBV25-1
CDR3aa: CASSESPSSYNEQFF
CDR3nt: TGTGCCAGCAGTGAATCTCCGAGCTCCTACAATGAGCAGTTCTTC

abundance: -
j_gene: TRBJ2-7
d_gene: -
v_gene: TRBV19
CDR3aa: CASSIAPASSYEQYF
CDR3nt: TGTGCCAGTAGTATAGCTCCGGCTAGCTCCTACGAGCAGTACTTC

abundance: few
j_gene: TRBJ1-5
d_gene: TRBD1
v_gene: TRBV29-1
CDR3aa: CSVVPGGSNQPQHF
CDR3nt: TGCAGCGTTGTGCCAGGGGGATCCAATCAGCCCCAGCATTTT

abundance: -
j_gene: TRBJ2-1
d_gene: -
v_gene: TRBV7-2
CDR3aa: CASSPRLDYNEQFF
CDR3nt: TGTGCCAGCAGCCCCCGACTTGATTACAATGAGCAGTTCTTC

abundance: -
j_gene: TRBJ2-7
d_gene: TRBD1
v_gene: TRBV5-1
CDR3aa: CASSFRDRGNEQYF
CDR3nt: TGCGCCAGCAGCTTCCGGGACAGGGGAAACGAGCAGTACTTC

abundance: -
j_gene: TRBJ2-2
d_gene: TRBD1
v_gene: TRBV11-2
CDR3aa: CASSLRDSRPGELFF
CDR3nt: TGTGCCAGCAGCCTCCGGGACAGTCGACCCGGGGAGCTGTTTTTT

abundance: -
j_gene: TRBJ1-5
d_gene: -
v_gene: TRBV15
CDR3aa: CATSRAGGQPQHF
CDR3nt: TGTGCCACCAGCAGAGCCGGGGGTCAGCCCCAGCATTTT

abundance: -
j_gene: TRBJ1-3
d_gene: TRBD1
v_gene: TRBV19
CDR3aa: CASSTGQVLGNTIYF
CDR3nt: TGTGCCAGTAGTACCGGACAGGTCCTTGGAAACACCATATATTTT

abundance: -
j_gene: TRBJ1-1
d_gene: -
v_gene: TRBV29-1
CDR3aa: CSVEARGTNTEAFF
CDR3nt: TGCAGCGTTGAAGCCCGGGGGACGAACACTGAAGCTTTCTTT

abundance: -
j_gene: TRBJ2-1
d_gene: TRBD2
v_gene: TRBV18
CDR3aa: CASSPGLAGGDEQFF
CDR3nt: TGTGCCAGCTCACCAGGACTAGCGGGAGGTGATGAGCAGTTCTTC

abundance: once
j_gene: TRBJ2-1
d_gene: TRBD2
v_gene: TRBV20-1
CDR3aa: CRLAGGNEQFF
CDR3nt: TGCAGGTTAGCGGGGGGCAATGAGCAGTTCTTC

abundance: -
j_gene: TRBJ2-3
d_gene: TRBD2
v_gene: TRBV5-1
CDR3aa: CASSQGLAESTDTQYF
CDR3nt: TGCGCCAGCAGCCAGGGACTAGCGGAAAGCACAGATACGCAGTATTTT

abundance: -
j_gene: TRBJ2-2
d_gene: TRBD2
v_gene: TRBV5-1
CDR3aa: CASSTGLAGAWAGELFF
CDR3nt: TGCGCCAGCAGCACGGGACTAGCGGGAGCTTGGGCCGGGGAGCTGTTTTTT

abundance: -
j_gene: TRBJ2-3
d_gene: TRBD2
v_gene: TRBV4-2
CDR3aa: CASSQELAVATDTQYF
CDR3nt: TGTGCCAGCAGCCAAGAACTAGCGGTTGCCACAGATACGCAGTATTTT

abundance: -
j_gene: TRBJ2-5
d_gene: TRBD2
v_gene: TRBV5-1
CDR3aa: CASSEGLAGGQETQYF
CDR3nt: TGCGCCAGCAGCGAGGGACTAGCGGGAGGCCAGGAGACCCAGTACTTC

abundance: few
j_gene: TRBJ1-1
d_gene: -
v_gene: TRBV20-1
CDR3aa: CSARGGVEAFF
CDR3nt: TGCAGTGCTAGAGGGGGGGTTGAAGCTTTCTTT

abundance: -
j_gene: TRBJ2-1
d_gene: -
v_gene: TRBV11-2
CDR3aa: CASSSRPGFAEGYNEQFF
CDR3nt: TGTGCCAGCAGCTCGCGACCCGGCTTTGCGGAGGGATACAATGAGCAGTTCTTC

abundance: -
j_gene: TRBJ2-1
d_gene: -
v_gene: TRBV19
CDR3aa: CASSIDSSGTYNEQFF
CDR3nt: TGTGCCAGTAGTATAGATAGCAGCGGTACCTACAATGAGCAGTTCTTC

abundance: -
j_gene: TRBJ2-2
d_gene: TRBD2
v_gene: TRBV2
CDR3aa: CASSEMGLAGTGELFF
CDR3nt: TGTGCCAGCAGTGAAATGGGACTAGCGGGCACCGGGGAGCTGTTTTTT

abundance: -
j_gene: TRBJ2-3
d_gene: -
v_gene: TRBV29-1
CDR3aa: CSGRTDTQYF
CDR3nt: TGCAGCGGGAGAACAGATACGCAGTATTTT

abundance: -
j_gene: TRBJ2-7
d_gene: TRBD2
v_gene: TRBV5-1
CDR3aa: CATSLSGSAVDEQYF
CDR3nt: TGCGCCACCTCCCTTAGCGGGAGCGCGGTAGACGAGCAGTACTTC

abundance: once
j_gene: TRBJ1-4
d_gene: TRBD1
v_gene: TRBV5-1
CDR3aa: CASSLEGTGGEKLFF
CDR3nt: TGCGCCAGCAGCTTGGAAGGGACAGGAGGTGAAAAACTGTTTTTT

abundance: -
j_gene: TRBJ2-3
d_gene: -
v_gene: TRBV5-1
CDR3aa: CASSSGLGTDTQYF
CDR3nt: TGCGCCAGCAGCTCCGGACTGGGCACAGATACGCAGTATTTT

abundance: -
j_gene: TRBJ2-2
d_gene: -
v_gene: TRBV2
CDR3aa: CASTRGYGTGELFF
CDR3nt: TGTGCCAGCACGCGAGGGTATGGCACCGGGGAGCTGTTTTTT

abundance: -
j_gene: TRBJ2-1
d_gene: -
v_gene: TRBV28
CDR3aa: CASSLLYNEQFF
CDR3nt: TGTGCCAGCAGTTTACTCTACAATGAGCAGTTCTTC

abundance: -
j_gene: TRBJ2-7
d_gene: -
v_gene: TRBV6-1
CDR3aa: CASSPTASYEQYF
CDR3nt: TGTGCCAGCAGCCCGACAGCCTCCTACGAGCAGTACTTC

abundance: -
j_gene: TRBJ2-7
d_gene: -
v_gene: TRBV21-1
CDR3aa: CASSSRTDKAYEQYF
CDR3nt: TGTGCCAGCAGCTCCCGGACAGACAAAGCCTACGAGCAGTACTTC

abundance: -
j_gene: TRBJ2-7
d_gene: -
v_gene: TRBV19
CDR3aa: CASSIGGGSYEQYF
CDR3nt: TGTGCCAGTAGTATAGGCGGCGGTTCCTACGAGCAGTACTTC

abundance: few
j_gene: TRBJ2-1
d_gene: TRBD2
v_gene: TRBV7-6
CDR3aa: CASSRTSGNSNNEQFF
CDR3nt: TGTGCCAGCAGTCGTACTAGCGGGAACTCCAACAATGAGCAGTTCTTC